Shown below are 7 T cell receptor beta chains from a single sample sequenced in a study of CD8 T cells in ankylosing spondylitis. One entry per CDR3 protein results from TCRdb running MiXCR on the 5' RACE reads. The table lists about 220,000 distinct CDR3 sequences, around 24% of them singletons. The sample was blood, either unsorted or a sorted T cell fraction (not recorded which). These receptors were collected from a male donor with ankylosing spondylitis or in good health (not recorded which).

This clonotype was counted many times. The chain uses TRBV9 and TRBJ2-5; maybe TRBD2 (5 bases). V shed 0 bases and J shed 2 bases, with 8 bases lying between them. Germline V gives CDR1 SGDLS, CDR2 YYNGEE. The CDR3 runs to 14 residues. The CDR3 region is CASSVGLSQETQYF. The CDR3 DNA is TGTGCCAGCAGCGTAGGACTATCTCAAGAGACCCAGTACTTC.

This clonotype was seen ten or more times. This chain connects TRBV20-1 to TRBJ1-2, with D maybe TRBD1 (6 bases). Germline CDR1 and CDR2: DFQATT and SNEGSKA (reference sequence). The CDR3 has 12 amino acids. V gave up 6 bases and J gave up 8 bases, with 16 bases separating them. The CDR3 DNA reads TGCAGTGCCGGGGGCAGGGTTCGCGGCTACACCTTC. As protein: CSAGGRVRGYTF.

This clonotype showed up many times. The chain employs TRBV29-1 and TRBJ1-3; a possible D gene is TRBD1 (6 bases). From germline, CDR1 is SQVTM and CDR2 ANQGSEA. V dropped 0 bases and J dropped 2 bases, with 11 bases sitting between them. The CDR3 spans 15 residues. CDR3 nucleotide sequence: TGCAGCGTTGAAGACGGGAACAGGGCTGGAAACACCATATATTTT. It is translated as CSVEDGNRAGNTIYF.

This clonotype is a singleton in its sample. The rearrangement joins TRBV5-6 to TRBJ2-7, with a tentative D call TRBD2 (6 bases). The germline V gene encodes CDR1 SGHDT and CDR2 YYEEEE. The CDR3 consists of 14 residues. With 2 bases removed from V and 0 bases from J, the gap between germline ends came to 9 bases. CDR3 DNA sequence: TGTGCCAGCAGCTTCGCGGGGTCCTCCTACGAGCAGTACTTC. Encoded protein: CASSFAGSSYEQYF.

This clonotype has a count of ten or more. This rearrangement joins TRBV12-3 or TRBV12-4 to TRBJ1-4; 11 bases agree with TRBD1. CDR3 length: 15 amino acids. The V gene end was trimmed by 4 bases and the J gene end by 7 bases; junction bases not matched to a gene: 5. In DNA form, the CDR3 reads TGTGCCAGCAGTTCCGGACAGGGGGCGGGTGAAAAACTGTTTTTT. Amino acids: CASSSGQGAGEKLFF.

Only a few counts were recorded for this clonotype. V and J are TRBV12-3 or TRBV12-4 and TRBJ1-2; 7 positions match TRBD1. J lost 6 bases, V lost 2 bases, and 9 bases had no gene match. The length of the CDR3 is 15 residues. The CDR3 is CASSLRGLRMDGYTF. The CDR3 bases are TGTGCCAGCAGTTTAAGGGGGCTCCGAATGGATGGCTACACCTTC.

This clonotype came up a few times. This chain joins TRBV12-3 or TRBV12-4 and TRBJ1-3; perhaps TRBD1 as D (6 bases). The CDR3 runs 13 residues. V was trimmed by 4 bases and J by 5 bases, leaving 9 bases between them. The chain's CDR3 is CASSSDRRNTIYF. CDR3 DNA: TGTGCCAGCAGTTCGGACAGAAGAAACACCATATATTTT.